Listed below are T cell receptor beta chains from one sample, sequenced in a study of shared clonotypes between healthy human individuals. TCRdb's copy holds only in-frame clones and misses some; the assay was immunoSEQ multiplex PCR. The table includes hundreds of thousands of clones, roughly 96% detected once. The sample was naive CD8+ T cells sorted from blood. The source is a woman aged 30 to 39 in good health. CDR3s leave out the opening cysteine and the closing phenylalanine or tryptophan. A D gene is named only where the DNA matches it firmly.

d_call: .
j_call: TRBJ2-3
v_call: TRBV28
cdr3_aa: ASSLPPSGTDTQY

d_call: .
j_call: TRBJ2-1
v_call: TRBV7-2
cdr3_aa: ASSLESQYYNEQF

d_call: .
j_call: TRBJ2-5
v_call: TRBV11-1
cdr3_aa: ASSLARGQPKETQY

d_call: .
j_call: TRBJ1-1
v_call: TRBV7-6
cdr3_aa: ASSFGDNTEAF

d_call: .
j_call: TRBJ1-4
v_call: TRBV27
cdr3_aa: ASSLTESTNEKLF

d_call: .
j_call: TRBJ2-5
v_call: TRBV28
cdr3_aa: ASSRTRDYQETQY

d_call: TRBD2
j_call: TRBJ2-1
v_call: TRBV7-7
cdr3_aa: ASSSGLAGVRDEQF

d_call: .
j_call: TRBJ2-7
v_call: TRBV10-3
cdr3_aa: AISEAAGYYEQY

d_call: .
j_call: TRBJ1-1
v_call: TRBV10-3
cdr3_aa: AISELGNTPNTEAF

d_call: .
j_call: TRBJ1-1
v_call: TRBV6-1
cdr3_aa: ASSEVGGNTEAF

d_call: .
j_call: TRBJ2-5
v_call: TRBV25-1
cdr3_aa: ASSEFGAPTQY

d_call: .
j_call: TRBJ2-7
v_call: TRBV27
cdr3_aa: ASSTGTYSPEQY

d_call: TRBD1
j_call: TRBJ2-5
v_call: TRBV4-1
cdr3_aa: ASSQGDSVRAQY

d_call: .
j_call: TRBJ2-1
v_call: TRBV10-3
cdr3_aa: AITPGGREQF

d_call: TRBD1
j_call: TRBJ1-1
v_call: TRBV6-6
cdr3_aa: ASSYSGTGWDTEAF

d_call: .
j_call: TRBJ2-7
v_call: TRBV7-9
cdr3_aa: ASSLAGTEQY